This T cell receptor (beta chain) was captured in a study of memory CD4+ T cells and cytomegalovirus serostatus (dated by TCRdb to about 2019). Background on the whole study: A total of some 33 healthy Belgian adults, of whom 9 were CMV seropositive and approximately 24 were CMV seronegative, were included in the cohort. CD4+ memory TCRbeta repertoires of a Belgian cohort with known cytomegalovirus serostatus were sequenced in order to replicate a published TCR-based CMV serostatus classifier.

The CDR3, from cysteine to phenylalanine, totals 16 residues. CDR3 DNA is the only sequence kept; it has 48 bases, read in frame from the first base. V was cut back by 0 bases and J by 0 bases, leaving a gap of 11 bases between them. CDR1 is given as SGHRS and CDR2 as YFSETQ, both from the germline V gene. The Quick-DNA Microprep Kit was used to extract genomic DNA from the sorted cells. Amplification of TCRbeta DNA was done with the immunoSEQ hsTCRbeta kit, following the protocol from the manufacturer. An Illumina MiSeq instrument was used to sequence the TCRbeta libraries. Per the authors' processing: Removing out-of-frame sequences left roughly 2.4 million distinct TCRbeta sequences, an average of about 73,000 per individual. Each individual was scored using the number of 150 to 200 previously reported CMV-associated TCRbeta sequences that the individual carried and the total number of productive distinct TCRbeta sequences. A beta-binomial model was reimplemented in Python, and scikit-learn random forests with default parameters were trained on US cohort data. Classifier performance on the Belgian cohort was reported as the median AUC with percentile confidence intervals calculated over 10,000 bootstrap iterations. TCRdb provides this immuneACCESS table in a form limited to in-frame rearrangements. Some clones are lacking; in checked studies, under half of them reflect an unresolved V gene, and why the rest are absent is not known. Clonal size and the V and J genes are those of that table, whereas D and trimming came from the DNA. For this sample the table gives tens of thousands of clones, of which roughly 83% were detected only once. The top ten clones comprise about 0.79% of the sample.

On this clone itself: Its target antigen remains unknown. Within one base of it there is no much larger clone, and no base qualities were kept.

Single viable CD3+CD4+CD8-CD45RO+ cells were sorted as memory CD4+ T cells on a FACSAria II. CMV serostatus was determined with a Roche Elecsys assay detecting serum IgG against CMV pp150, pp28, p38 and p52. After thawing, total CD4+ T cells were enriched by positive selection with CD4 magnetic microbeads. The samples came from a separate study whose specific focus was interrogating the CD4+ T cell memory repertoire. Peripheral blood mononuclear cells were isolated and cryopreserved according to standard operating procedures, and serum was stored at -80 degrees C. The staining relied on CD3-PerCP (BW264/56), CD4-APC (RPA-T4), CD45RO-PE (UCHT1) and CD8-Pacific Orange (3B5) antibodies, and Sytox blue was used to exclude non-viable cells. The full study reports these points: Among the 150 to 200 previously reported CMV-associated TCRbeta sequences, 60 to 85 showed up in the CD4+ memory repertoires, with each one found in between one and five individuals. Only CD4+CD45RO+ memory cells were sequenced, in contrast to the original study, in which naive and memory CD4+ and CD8+ populations were covered. The original-framework classifier achieved a median bootstrapped AUC of roughly 0.95 with a 95% CI of 0.76-1.00 on the Belgian cohort. The results were read as suggesting that the CMV-associated TCR signature is, for the most part, present in the CD4+ memory repertoire. CMV serostatus prediction reached a median bootstrapped AUC of 0.95 with the original framework and 0.91 with a US-trained random forest.

Sequencing input: memory CD4+ T cells from blood. The V and J genes are TRBV5-1 and TRBJ2-3; D gene: possibly TRBD1, on 5 matching bases. The receptor was isolated from an adult in good health and CMV-seronegative. The CDR3 reads CASSLGGRASTDTQYF. The DNA sequence is TGCGCCAGCAGCTTGGGAGGCAGGGCTAGCACAGATACGCAGTATTTT.